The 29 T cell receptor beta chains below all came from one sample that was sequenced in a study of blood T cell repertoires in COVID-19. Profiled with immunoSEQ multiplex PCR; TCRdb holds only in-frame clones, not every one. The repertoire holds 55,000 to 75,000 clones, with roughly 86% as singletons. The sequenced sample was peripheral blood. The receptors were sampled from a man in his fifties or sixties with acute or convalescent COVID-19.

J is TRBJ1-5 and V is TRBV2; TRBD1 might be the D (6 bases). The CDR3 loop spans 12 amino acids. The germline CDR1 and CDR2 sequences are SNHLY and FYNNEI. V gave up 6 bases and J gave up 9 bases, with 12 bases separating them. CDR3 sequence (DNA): TGTGCCAGCAGGGACAGCATGACGCCCCAGCATTTT. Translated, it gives CASRDSMTPQHF.

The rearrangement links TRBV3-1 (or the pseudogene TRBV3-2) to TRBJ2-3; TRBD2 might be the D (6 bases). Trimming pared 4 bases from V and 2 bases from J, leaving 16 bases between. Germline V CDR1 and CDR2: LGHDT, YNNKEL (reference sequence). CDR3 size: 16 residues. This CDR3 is CASSPVIGGFTDTQYF. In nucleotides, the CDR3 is TGTGCCAGCAGCCCCGTAATCGGGGGTTTCACAGATACGCAGTATTTT.

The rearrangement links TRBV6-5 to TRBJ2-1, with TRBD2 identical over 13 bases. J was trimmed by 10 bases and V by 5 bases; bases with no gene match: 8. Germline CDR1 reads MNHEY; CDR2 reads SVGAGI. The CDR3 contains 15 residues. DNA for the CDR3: TGTGCCAGCAGTACCCTGTCGACTAGCGGGGGGGAGCAGTTCTTC. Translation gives CASSTLSTSGGEQFF.

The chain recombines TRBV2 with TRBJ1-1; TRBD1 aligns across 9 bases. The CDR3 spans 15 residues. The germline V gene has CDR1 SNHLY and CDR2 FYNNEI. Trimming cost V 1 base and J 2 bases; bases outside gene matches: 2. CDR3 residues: CASSEVGQGNTEAFF. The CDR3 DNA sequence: TGTGCCAGCAGTGAAGTGGGACAGGGTAACACTGAAGCTTTCTTT.

The CDR3 sequence: CASSPRLSVFHNSPLHF. The CDR3 DNA reads as TGTGCCAGCAGCCCCCGGTTGTCCGTTTTTCATAATTCACCCCTCCACTTT. The V and J genes are TRBV7-2 and TRBJ1-6; D remains unclear. Per the germline V gene, CDR1 is SGHTA and CDR2 is FQGNSA. Between the trimmed V and J ends, which lost 5 bases and 5 bases, there was a span of 19 bases. The CDR3 sequence is 17 residues long.

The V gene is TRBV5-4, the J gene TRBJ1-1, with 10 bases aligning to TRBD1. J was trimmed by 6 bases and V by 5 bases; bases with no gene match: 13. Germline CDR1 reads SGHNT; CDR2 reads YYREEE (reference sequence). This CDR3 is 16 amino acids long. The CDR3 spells CASSSRRGDRGPEAFF. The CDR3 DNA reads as TGTGCCAGCAGTTCCAGACGCGGGGACAGGGGACCTGAAGCTTTCTTT.

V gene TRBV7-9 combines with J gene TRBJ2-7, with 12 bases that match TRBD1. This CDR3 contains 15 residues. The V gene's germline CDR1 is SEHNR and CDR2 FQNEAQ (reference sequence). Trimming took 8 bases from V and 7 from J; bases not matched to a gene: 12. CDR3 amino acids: CASGSGGQGAHEQYF. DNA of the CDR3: TGTGCCAGCGGGTCGGGGGGACAGGGGGCGCATGAGCAGTACTTC.

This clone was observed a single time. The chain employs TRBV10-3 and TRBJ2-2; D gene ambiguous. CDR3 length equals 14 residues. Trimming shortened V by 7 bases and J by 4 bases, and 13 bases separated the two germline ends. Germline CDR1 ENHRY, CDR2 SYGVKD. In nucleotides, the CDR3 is TGTGCCATCATGAGTCAATACTCCACCGGGGAGCTGTTTTTT. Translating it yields CAIMSQYSTGELFF.

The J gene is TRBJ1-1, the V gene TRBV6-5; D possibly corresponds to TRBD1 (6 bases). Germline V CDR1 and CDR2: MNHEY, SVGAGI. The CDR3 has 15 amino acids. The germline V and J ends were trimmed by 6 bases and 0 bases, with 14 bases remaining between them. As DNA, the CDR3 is TGTGCCAGCAGGGGCCGTAGGGGGTTGAACACTGAAGCTTTCTTT. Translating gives CASRGRRGLNTEAFF.

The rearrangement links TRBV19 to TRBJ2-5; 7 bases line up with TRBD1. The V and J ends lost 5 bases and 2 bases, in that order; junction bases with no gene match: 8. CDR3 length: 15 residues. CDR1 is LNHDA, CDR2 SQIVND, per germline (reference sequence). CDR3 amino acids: CASSLNRGQQETQYF. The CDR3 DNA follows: TGTGCCAGTAGTCTTAATAGGGGACAGCAAGAGACCCAGTACTTC.

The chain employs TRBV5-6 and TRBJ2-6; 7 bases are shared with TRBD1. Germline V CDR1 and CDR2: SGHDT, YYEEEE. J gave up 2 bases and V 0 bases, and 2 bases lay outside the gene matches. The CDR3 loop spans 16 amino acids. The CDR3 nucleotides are TGTGCCAGCAGCTTGGGGGGGACAGCTGGGGCCAACGTCCTGACTTTC. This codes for CASSLGGTAGANVLTF.

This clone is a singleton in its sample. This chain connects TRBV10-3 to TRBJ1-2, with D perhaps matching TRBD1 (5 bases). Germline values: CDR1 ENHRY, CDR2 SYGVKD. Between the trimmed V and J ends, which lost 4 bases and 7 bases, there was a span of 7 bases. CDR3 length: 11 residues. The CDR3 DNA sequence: TGTGCCATCAGTGTAGGGGTTGGCTACACCTTC. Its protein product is CAISVGVGYTF.

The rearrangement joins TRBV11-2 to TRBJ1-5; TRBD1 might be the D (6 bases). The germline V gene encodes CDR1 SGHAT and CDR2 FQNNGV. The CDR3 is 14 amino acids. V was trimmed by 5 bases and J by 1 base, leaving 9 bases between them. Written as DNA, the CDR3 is TGTGCCAGCAGCCCAGGACAGAGCAATCAGCCCCAGCATTTT. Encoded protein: CASSPGQSNQPQHF.

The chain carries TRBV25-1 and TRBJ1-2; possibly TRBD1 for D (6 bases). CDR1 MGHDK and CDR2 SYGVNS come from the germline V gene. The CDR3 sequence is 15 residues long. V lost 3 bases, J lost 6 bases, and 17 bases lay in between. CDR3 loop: CASSDPAQGIDGYTF. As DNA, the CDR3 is TGTGCCAGCAGTGACCCGGCACAGGGCATCGATGGCTACACCTTC.

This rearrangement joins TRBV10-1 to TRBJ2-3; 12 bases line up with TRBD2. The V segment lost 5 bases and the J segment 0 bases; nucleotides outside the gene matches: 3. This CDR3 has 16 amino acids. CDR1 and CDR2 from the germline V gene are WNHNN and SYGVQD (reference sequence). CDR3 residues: CASSTTSGGSTDTQYF. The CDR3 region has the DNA TGCGCCAGCAGTACGACTAGCGGGGGCAGCACAGATACGCAGTATTTT.

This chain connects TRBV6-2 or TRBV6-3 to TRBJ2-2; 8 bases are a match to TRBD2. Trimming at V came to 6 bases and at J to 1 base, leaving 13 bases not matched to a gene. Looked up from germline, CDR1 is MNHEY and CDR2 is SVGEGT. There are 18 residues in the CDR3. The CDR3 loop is CASSRLSILAGNTGELFF. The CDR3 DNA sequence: TGTGCCAGCAGCCGACTATCTATCCTAGCGGGGAACACCGGGGAGCTGTTTTTT.

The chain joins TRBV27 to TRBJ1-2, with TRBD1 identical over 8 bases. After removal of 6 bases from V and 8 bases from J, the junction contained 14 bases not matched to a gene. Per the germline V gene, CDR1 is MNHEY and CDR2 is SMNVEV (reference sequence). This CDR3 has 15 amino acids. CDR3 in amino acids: CASSEIPGQARGYTF. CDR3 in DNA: TGTGCCAGCAGCGAAATTCCGGGACAGGCGCGAGGCTACACCTTC.

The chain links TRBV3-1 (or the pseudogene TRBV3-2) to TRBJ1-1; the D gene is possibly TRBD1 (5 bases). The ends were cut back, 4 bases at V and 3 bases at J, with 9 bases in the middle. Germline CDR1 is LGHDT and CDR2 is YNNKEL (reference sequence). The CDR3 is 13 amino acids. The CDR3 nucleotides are TGTGCCAGCAGCCTTGAAGGGGACACTGAAGCTTTCTTT. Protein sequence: CASSLEGDTEAFF.

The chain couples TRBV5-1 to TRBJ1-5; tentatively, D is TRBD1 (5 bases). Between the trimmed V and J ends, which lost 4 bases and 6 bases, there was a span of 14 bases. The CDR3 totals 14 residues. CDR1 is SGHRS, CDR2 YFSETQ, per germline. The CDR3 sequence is CASSPDSPTQPQHF. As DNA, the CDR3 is TGCGCCAGCAGCCCAGACAGTCCGACTCAGCCCCAGCATTTT.

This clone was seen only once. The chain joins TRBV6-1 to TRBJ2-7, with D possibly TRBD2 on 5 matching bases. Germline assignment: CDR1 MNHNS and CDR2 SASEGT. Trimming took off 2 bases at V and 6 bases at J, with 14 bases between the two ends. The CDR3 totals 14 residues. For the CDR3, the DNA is TGTGCCAGCAGTGAATACGCGGGTCCGGGCGAGCAGTACTTC. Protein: CASSEYAGPGEQYF.

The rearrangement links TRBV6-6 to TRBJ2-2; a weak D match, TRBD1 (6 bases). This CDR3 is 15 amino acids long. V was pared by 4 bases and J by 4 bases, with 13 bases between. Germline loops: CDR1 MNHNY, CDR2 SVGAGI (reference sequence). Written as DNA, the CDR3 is TGTGCCAGCAGTTCCGACAGGACGATCACCGGGGAGCTGTTTTTT. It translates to CASSSDRTITGELFF.

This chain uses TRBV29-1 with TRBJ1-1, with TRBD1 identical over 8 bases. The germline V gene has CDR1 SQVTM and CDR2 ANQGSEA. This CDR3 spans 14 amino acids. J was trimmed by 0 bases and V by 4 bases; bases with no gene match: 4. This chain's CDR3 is CSVAQGVMNTEAFF. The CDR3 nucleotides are TGCAGCGTTGCACAGGGGGTGATGAACACTGAAGCTTTCTTT.

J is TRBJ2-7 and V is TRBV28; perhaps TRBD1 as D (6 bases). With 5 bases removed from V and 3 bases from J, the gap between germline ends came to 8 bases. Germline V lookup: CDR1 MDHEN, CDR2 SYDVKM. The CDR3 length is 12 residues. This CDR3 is CASSGDIYEQYF. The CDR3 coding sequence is TGTGCCAGCAGTGGGGACATCTACGAGCAGTACTTC.

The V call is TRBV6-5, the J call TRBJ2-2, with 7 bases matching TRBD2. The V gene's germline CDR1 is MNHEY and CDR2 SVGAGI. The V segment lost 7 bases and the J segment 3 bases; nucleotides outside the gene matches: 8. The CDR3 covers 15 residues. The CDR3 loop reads CASTLGGADTGELFF. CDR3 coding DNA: TGTGCCAGCACCCTGGGAGGGGCGGACACCGGGGAGCTGTTTTTT.

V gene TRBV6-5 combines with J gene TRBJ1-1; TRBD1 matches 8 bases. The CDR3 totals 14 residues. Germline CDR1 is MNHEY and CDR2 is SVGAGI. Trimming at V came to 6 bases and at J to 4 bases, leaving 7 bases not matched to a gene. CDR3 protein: CASRPDRDSTEAFF. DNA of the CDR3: TGTGCCAGCAGGCCGGACAGGGACTCCACTGAAGCTTTCTTT.

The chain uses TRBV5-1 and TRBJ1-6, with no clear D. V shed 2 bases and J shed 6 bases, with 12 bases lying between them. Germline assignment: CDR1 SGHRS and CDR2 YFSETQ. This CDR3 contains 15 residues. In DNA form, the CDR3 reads TGCGCCAGCAGCTTACGAGACACAATTAATTCACCCCTCCACTTT. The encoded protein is CASSLRDTINSPLHF.

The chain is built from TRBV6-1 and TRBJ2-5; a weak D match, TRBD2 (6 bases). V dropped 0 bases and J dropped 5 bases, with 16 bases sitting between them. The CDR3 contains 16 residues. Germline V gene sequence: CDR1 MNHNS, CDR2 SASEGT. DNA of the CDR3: TGTGCCAGCAGTGAAGCGTTGGGGGACGGAGGGGAGACCCAGTACTTC. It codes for CASSEALGDGGETQYF.

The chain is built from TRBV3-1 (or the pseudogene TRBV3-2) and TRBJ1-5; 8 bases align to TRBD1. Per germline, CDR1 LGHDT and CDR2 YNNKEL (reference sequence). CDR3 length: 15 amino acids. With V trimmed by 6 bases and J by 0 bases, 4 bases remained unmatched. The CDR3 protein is CASSLTGDSNQPQHF. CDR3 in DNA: TGTGCCAGCAGTCTGACAGGGGATAGCAATCAGCCCCAGCATTTT.

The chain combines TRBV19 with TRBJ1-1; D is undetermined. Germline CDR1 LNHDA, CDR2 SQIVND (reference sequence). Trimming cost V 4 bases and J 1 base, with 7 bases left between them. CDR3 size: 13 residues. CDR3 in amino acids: CASSTNRNTEAFF. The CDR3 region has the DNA TGTGCCAGTAGTACTAACAGGAACACTGAAGCTTTCTTT.